Listed below are T cell receptor beta chains from one sample, sequenced in a study of cytomegalovirus exposure and HLA in healthy donors. The data were produced by immunoSEQ multiplex PCR, yet TCRdb's version contains in-frame clones alone and is incomplete. The sample lists 200,000 to 250,000 clones, over 80% occurring once. The material sequenced was PBMCs. The receptors stem from a woman younger than 45 in good health and CMV-seropositive. The CDR3 runs from the conserved cysteine through the conserved F or W. D genes are given only for firm matches. Part of the rows lack a size; the others show once, few, many or a class for expanded clones.

CDR3 length: 15; D gene: .; V gene: TRBV5-1; J gene: TRBJ2-1; clone size: .; CDR3 DNA: TGCGCCAGCAGCCCCGGGACAAATTCCTACAATGAGCAGTTCTTC; CDR3 protein: CASSPGTNSYNEQFF
CDR3 length: 13; D gene: .; V gene: TRBV28; J gene: TRBJ1-2; clone size: .; CDR3 DNA: TGTGCCAGCAGCCAAATTAGGGGCTATGGCTACACCTTC; CDR3 protein: CASSQIRGYGYTF
CDR3 length: 16; D gene: .; V gene: TRBV11-2; J gene: TRBJ2-1; clone size: .; CDR3 DNA: TGTGCCAGCAGCCTTTCAGGGCAGGAGGGCCGAGGTGAGCAGTTCTTC; CDR3 protein: CASSLSGQEGRGEQFF
CDR3 length: 14; D gene: TRBD1; V gene: TRBV13; J gene: TRBJ1-4; clone size: .; CDR3 DNA: TGTGCCAGCAGCATCAGGGGGAGTGATGAAAAACTGTTTTTT; CDR3 protein: CASSIRGSDEKLFF
CDR3 length: 16; D gene: .; V gene: TRBV9; J gene: TRBJ1-4; clone size: .; CDR3 DNA: TGTGCCAGCAGCGGGAGCCCGAGTTCAACTAATGAAAAACTGTTTTTT; CDR3 protein: CASSGSPSSTNEKLFF
CDR3 length: 16; D gene: TRBD2; V gene: TRBV9; J gene: TRBJ2-7; clone size: few; CDR3 DNA: TGTGCCAGCAGCGCCTCGGGACTAGCGGGAGTGGTCGAGCAGTACTTC; CDR3 protein: CASSASGLAGVVEQYF
CDR3 length: 15; D gene: TRBD1; V gene: TRBV25-1; J gene: TRBJ2-1; clone size: .; CDR3 DNA: TGTGCCAGCAGTGACGGACAGGGCCCCTACAATGAGCAGTTCTTC; CDR3 protein: CASSDGQGPYNEQFF
CDR3 length: 13; D gene: .; V gene: TRBV6-1; J gene: TRBJ1-1; clone size: .; CDR3 DNA: TGTGCCAGCACCACTATGGGGGGCAATGAAGCTTTCTTT; CDR3 protein: CASTTMGGNEAFF
CDR3 length: 16; D gene: TRBD1; V gene: TRBV2; J gene: TRBJ2-2; clone size: once; CDR3 DNA: TGTGCCAGCAGTGAAGAGGGGACAGGGAACACCGGGGAGCTGTTTTTT; CDR3 protein: CASSEEGTGNTGELFF
CDR3 length: 15; D gene: TRBD1; V gene: TRBV27; J gene: TRBJ2-7; clone size: .; CDR3 DNA: TGTGCCAGCAGTCCACGTTTGCAGGGGGCCTACGAGCAGTACTTC; CDR3 protein: CASSPRLQGAYEQYF
CDR3 length: 13; D gene: .; V gene: TRBV5-1; J gene: TRBJ2-1; clone size: .; CDR3 DNA: TGCGCCAGCAGCTTGGGAAGGGTCAATGAGCAGTTCTTC; CDR3 protein: CASSLGRVNEQFF
CDR3 length: 14; D gene: .; V gene: TRBV9; J gene: TRBJ1-3; clone size: once; CDR3 DNA: TGTGCCAGCAGCGTACGGCTCTCTGGAAACACCATATATTTT; CDR3 protein: CASSVRLSGNTIYF
CDR3 length: 12; D gene: .; V gene: TRBV7-9; J gene: TRBJ1-1; clone size: .; CDR3 DNA: TGTGCCAGCAGCTTATTCTCCACTGAAGCTTTCTTT; CDR3 protein: CASSLFSTEAFF
CDR3 length: 14; D gene: .; V gene: TRBV14; J gene: TRBJ2-5; clone size: .; CDR3 DNA: TGTGCCAGCAGCCAAGCGGGGGGCTTAGAGACCCAGTACTTC; CDR3 protein: CASSQAGGLETQYF
CDR3 length: 13; D gene: .; V gene: TRBV18; J gene: TRBJ1-1; clone size: .; CDR3 DNA: TGTGCCAGCTCACCCCAGCGGAACACTGAAGCTTTCTTT; CDR3 protein: CASSPQRNTEAFF
CDR3 length: 15; D gene: TRBD1; V gene: TRBV4-2; J gene: TRBJ1-2; clone size: .; CDR3 DNA: TGTGCCAGCAGCCAAACGACAGGGGCTAACTATGGCTACACCTTC; CDR3 protein: CASSQTTGANYGYTF
CDR3 length: 13; D gene: .; V gene: TRBV7-9; J gene: TRBJ2-3; clone size: .; CDR3 DNA: TGTGCCAGCAGCTTAGAGGGTCGGGCCCTGCAGTATTTT; CDR3 protein: CASSLEGRALQYF
CDR3 length: 15; D gene: TRBD1; V gene: TRBV2; J gene: TRBJ1-1; clone size: .; CDR3 DNA: TGTGCCAGCAGTGGCTGGGACAGGCGGAACACTGAAGCTTTCTTT; CDR3 protein: CASSGWDRRNTEAFF
CDR3 length: 13; D gene: .; V gene: TRBV5-1; J gene: TRBJ1-1; clone size: .; CDR3 DNA: TGCGCCAGCAGCGTCTCAGCGAACACTGAAGCTTTCTTT; CDR3 protein: CASSVSANTEAFF
CDR3 length: 15; D gene: .; V gene: TRBV7-3; J gene: TRBJ2-7; clone size: .; CDR3 DNA: TGTGCCAGCAGCTTAAGCGGAGGGAGCTCCTACGAGCAGTACTTC; CDR3 protein: CASSLSGGSSYEQYF
CDR3 length: 17; D gene: .; V gene: TRBV9; J gene: TRBJ1-2; clone size: .; CDR3 DNA: TGTGCCAGCAGCGGTCCTTGGTCGGGGGCTTTAAACTATGGCTACACCTTC; CDR3 protein: CASSGPWSGALNYGYTF
CDR3 length: 16; D gene: .; V gene: TRBV19; J gene: TRBJ1-1; clone size: many; CDR3 DNA: TGTGCCAGTAGTGAGCAGGGAGGGATGATGAACACTGAAGCTTTCTTT; CDR3 protein: CASSEQGGMMNTEAFF
CDR3 length: 15; D gene: .; V gene: TRBV7-3; J gene: TRBJ1-1; clone size: .; CDR3 DNA: TGTGCCAGCAGCTTACCCCCGGGGGTGAACACTGAAGCTTTCTTT; CDR3 protein: CASSLPPGVNTEAFF
CDR3 length: 16; D gene: TRBD1; V gene: TRBV10-3; J gene: TRBJ2-7; clone size: .; CDR3 DNA: TGTGCCATCAGTGACTACGGACAGGGGATCTCCTACGAGCAGTACTTC; CDR3 protein: CAISDYGQGISYEQYF
CDR3 length: 17; D gene: .; V gene: TRBV5-1; J gene: TRBJ1-5; clone size: .; CDR3 DNA: TGCGCCAGCAGCTTTATCTTGGGCAGCTATAGCAATCAGCCCCAGCATTTT; CDR3 protein: CASSFILGSYSNQPQHF
CDR3 length: 11; D gene: TRBD1; V gene: TRBV29-1; J gene: TRBJ1-1; clone size: .; CDR3 DNA: TGCAGCGCCCACAGGGGCACTGAAGCTTTCTTT; CDR3 protein: CSAHRGTEAFF
CDR3 length: 13; D gene: .; V gene: TRBV28; J gene: TRBJ2-3; clone size: .; CDR3 DNA: TGTGCCAGCAGTTTCCGCACCCCCCCAGCGCAGTATTTT; CDR3 protein: CASSFRTPPAQYF
CDR3 length: 13; D gene: .; V gene: TRBV5-1; J gene: TRBJ1-2; clone size: .; CDR3 DNA: TGCGCCAGCAGCTTGGAAGGGTTGGAGGGCTACACCTTC; CDR3 protein: CASSLEGLEGYTF
CDR3 length: 14; D gene: TRBD1; V gene: TRBV27; J gene: TRBJ2-3; clone size: .; CDR3 DNA: TGTGCCAGCAGTTGGACAGGGGGAGCAGATACGCAGTATTTT; CDR3 protein: CASSWTGGADTQYF
CDR3 length: 14; D gene: .; V gene: TRBV27; J gene: TRBJ1-1; clone size: .; CDR3 DNA: TGTGCCAGCAGGAGGGGGGGAGGGTCCACTGAAGCTTTCTTT; CDR3 protein: CASRRGGGSTEAFF
CDR3 length: 14; D gene: .; V gene: TRBV6-5; J gene: TRBJ1-2; clone size: .; CDR3 DNA: TGTGCCAGCAGTTACGCGAGACTGATCTATGGCTACACCTTC; CDR3 protein: CASSYARLIYGYTF
CDR3 length: 15; D gene: TRBD1; V gene: TRBV2; J gene: TRBJ1-5; clone size: once; CDR3 DNA: TGTGCCAGCAGCGTTCCGGGACAGGGGAATCAGCCCCAGCATTTT; CDR3 protein: CASSVPGQGNQPQHF
CDR3 length: 14; D gene: .; V gene: TRBV7-2; J gene: TRBJ2-7; clone size: .; CDR3 DNA: TGTGCCAGCAGCTTAGTTGGGAGCTCCTACGAGCAGTACTTC; CDR3 protein: CASSLVGSSYEQYF